This TCR beta chain was sequenced during a study of shared clonotypes between healthy human individuals. Study outcomes and limitations: Sampling included only blood; tissue repertoires likely differ. For naive CD4 cells, 4% to 5% of clonotypes were shared across a handful of donors.

The protocol was immunoSEQ multiplex PCR, while the TCRdb copy is restricted to in-frame clones and leaves out a portion. The sample yields just over 2,000,000 clones, about 95% seen once. Germline V gene sequence: CDR1 SGHRS, CDR2 YFSETQ. Deletions cut 0 bases from V and 6 bases from J, with 9 bases between. The CDR3 length is 13 residues. CD8 cells regarded as naive lacked CD45RO, were positively chosen for CCR7, and omitted terminally differentiated effector memory CD45RA+ cells. A note on this clone: Its target is not known.

The V gene is TRBV5-1, the J gene TRBJ1-1, with D uncertain. The sequence was obtained from a man younger than 35 in good health. Sequenced: naive CD8+ T cells sorted from blood. Written as DNA, the CDR3 is TGCGCCAGCAGCTTGGATCCCCCCTCTGAAGCTTTCTTT. It yields the protein CASSLDPPSEAFF.